The rows below give T cell receptor beta chains drawn from one sample of a study of blood T cell repertoires in COVID-19. TCRdb's table, derived via immunoSEQ multiplex PCR, lists solely in-frame clones and lacks some. The sample contains roughly 310,000 clones, 88% of which appear only once. Material for sequencing was peripheral blood. These receptor sequences come from a woman in her 50s with active or convalescent COVID-19. Both conserved end residues are part of each CDR3. The order of the fields is J gene, clone size, V gene, D gene, CDR3 DNA, CDR3 protein. D genes are given only for firm matches. Where a row states a size, it is once, few, many or the class of an expanded clone; other rows omit it.

TRBJ1-2,.,TRBV2,.,TGTGCCAGCAGTGAAGGGGGGCGCGGGTATGGCTACACCTTC,CASSEGGRGYGYTF
TRBJ2-7,.,TRBV4-1,TRBD2,TGCGCCAGCAGCTTGTCGACTAGCGGGACTGGTTACGAGCAGTACTTC,CASSLSTSGTGYEQYF
TRBJ2-5,.,TRBV29-1,.,TGCAGCGTTGTCAGATCCCGGCAGGTGGAGACCCAGTACTTC,CSVVRSRQVETQYF
TRBJ2-7,.,TRBV10-3,.,TGTGCCATCAGTGACAGGGTAGGCTCCTACGAGCAGTACTTC,CAISDRVGSYEQYF
TRBJ1-2,once,TRBV6-1,.,TGTGCCAGCAGTGAACTGGCAGTCTATGGCTACACCTTC,CASSELAVYGYTF
TRBJ2-7,.,TRBV11-2,TRBD2,TGTGCCAGCAGCTTAGGGTCCCGGACTAGCGGGAGGGCCGAGCAGTACTTC,CASSLGSRTSGRAEQYF
TRBJ1-1,few,TRBV12-5,.,TGTGCTAGTGGCCGTCCGAGGGAGGTGAACACTGAAGCTTTCTTT,CASGRPREVNTEAFF
TRBJ2-3,.,TRBV24-1,.,TGTGCCACCAGTGATTCTCGTAGCACAGATACGCAGTATTTT,CATSDSRSTDTQYF
TRBJ1-5,.,TRBV28,.,TGTGCCAGCATCACAAGGGGGGGGGTCGGACAGCCCCAGCATTTT,CASITRGGVGQPQHF
TRBJ2-2,once,TRBV19,TRBD2,TGTGCCAGTAGGCCTACGGGGGGCACCGGGGAGCTGTTTTTT,CASRPTGGTGELFF
TRBJ1-2,.,TRBV10-2,.,TGCGCCAGCAGTGTGGCCCTAGAGGTGGATGGCTACACCTTC,CASSVALEVDGYTF
TRBJ1-1,.,TRBV30,.,TGTGCCTGGAGTGTAAGGAGGGACCAAGCTTTCTTT,CAWSVRRDQAFF
TRBJ2-3,once,TRBV5-1,TRBD2,TGCGCCAGCAGCTACCCCCGGGGGGGCCCCACAGATACGCAGTATTTT,CASSYPRGGPTDTQYF
TRBJ1-1,once,TRBV27,.,TGTGCCAGCAGTCCCCGAGGGGGTTACACTGAAGCTTTCTTT,CASSPRGGYTEAFF
TRBJ2-2,.,TRBV5-1,.,TGCGCCAGCAGCTCGCTACAGTCCACCGGGGAGCTGTTTTTT,CASSSLQSTGELFF
TRBJ2-7,.,TRBV7-2,TRBD2,TGTGCCAGCAGCCGTGGACTAGCGGAAAGGTACGAGCAGTACTTC,CASSRGLAERYEQYF
TRBJ2-7,.,TRBV21-1,.,TGTGCCAGCAGCAAGAAGACAGGGATGTCCTACGAGCAGTACTTC,CASSKKTGMSYEQYF
TRBJ2-2,.,TRBV2,TRBD2,TGTGCCAGCAGTGGGACTAGCGGGGGGGCCCCCGGGGAGCTGTTTTTT,CASSGTSGGAPGELFF
TRBJ2-3,.,TRBV3-1/TRBV3-2,.,TGTGCCAGCAGCCCCAGATCCAGGGGTACAGATACGCAGTATTTT,CASSPRSRGTDTQYF
TRBJ1-3,.,TRBV7-3,.,TGTGCCAGCAGCCTCAACCCGACAGCAAGGGGAAACACCATATATTTT,CASSLNPTARGNTIYF
TRBJ1-3,.,TRBV5-4,.,TGTGCCAGCAGCTTGGACGGACAGTCCTCTGGAAACACCATATATTTT,CASSLDGQSSGNTIYF
TRBJ2-2,.,TRBV5-1,.,TGCGCCAGCACCTTGGGGCATTTGAACACCGGGGAGCTGTTTTTT,CASTLGHLNTGELFF
TRBJ1-1,.,TRBV11-3,TRBD1,TGTGCCAGCAGCTTTGACAGGGACACTGAAGCTTTCTTT,CASSFDRDTEAFF
TRBJ1-4,.,TRBV6-5,TRBD1,TGTGCCAGCAGCCGGACAGGGGGAGGCGAAAAACTGTTTTTT,CASSRTGGGEKLFF
TRBJ1-2,few,TRBV9,.,TGTGCCAGCAGCGTAGGGGCGGGGGACCCCTATGGCTACACCTTC,CASSVGAGDPYGYTF
TRBJ1-6,.,TRBV6-5,.,TGTGCCAGCGCCCCTGGGACAAATTCACCCCTCCACTTT,CASAPGTNSPLHF
TRBJ2-3,.,TRBV24-1,.,TGTGCCACCAGTCCCGGGGAAGATACGCAGTATTTT,CATSPGEDTQYF
TRBJ2-3,once,TRBV6-2/TRBV6-3,.,TGTGCCAGCAGTTACCTCCGGGACTTAACAGATACGCAGTATTTT,CASSYLRDLTDTQYF
TRBJ2-7,.,TRBV2,TRBD1,TGTGCCAGCAGAGGGGACAGAAATGGGGGCTACGAGCAGTACTTC,CASRGDRNGGYEQYF
TRBJ2-5,.,TRBV6-6,TRBD2,TGTGCCAGCAGTTACCTAGCGGGCCTCCAAGAGACCCAGTACTTC,CASSYLAGLQETQYF
TRBJ1-1,.,TRBV6-2/TRBV6-3,.,TGTGCCAGCAGTAGACAGAACACTGAAGCTTTCTTT,CASSRQNTEAFF
TRBJ2-5,.,TRBV4-2,TRBD2,TGTGCCAGCAGCCCAACAGCGGGGGGAGAGACCCAGTACTTC,CASSPTAGGETQYF
TRBJ2-2,once,TRBV7-3,TRBD2,TGTGCCAGCAGCTTATGGCCTAGCGGGAGAGGTGGCGGGGAGCTGTTTTTT,CASSLWPSGRGGGELFF
TRBJ1-1,.,TRBV30,.,TGTGCCACCGAAGAGGTGGTCACTGAAGCTTTCTTT,CATEEVVTEAFF
TRBJ2-7,.,TRBV9,.,TGTGCCAGCAGCGTAGGGGCAGAAACAACCTACGAGCAGTACTTC,CASSVGAETTYEQYF
TRBJ2-5,.,TRBV9,.,TGTGCCAGCAGCGTAAACCTACAAGAGACCCAGTACTTC,CASSVNLQETQYF
TRBJ2-5,.,TRBV12-3/TRBV12-4,TRBD2,TGTGCCAGCAGTCATAGCGGGGAAGAGACCCAGTACTTC,CASSHSGEETQYF
TRBJ1-1,.,TRBV18,TRBD1,TGTGCCAGCTCGAACACCGGGACAGGGGGCGGCCACACTGAAGCTTTCTTT,CASSNTGTGGGHTEAFF
TRBJ1-2,.,TRBV10-1,.,TGCGCCAGGCGGTTTTTCGGGTACGGGGAGGAAGACTATGGCTACACCTTC,CARRFFGYGEEDYGYTF
TRBJ1-5,.,TRBV7-2,.,TGTGCCAGCAGCTTAGCGGTATTACAGGGCAATCAGCCCCAGCATTTT,CASSLAVLQGNQPQHF
TRBJ2-3,.,TRBV2,.,TGTGCCAGCAGTGAATATAGTGGACACGCAGATACGCAGTATTTT,CASSEYSGHADTQYF
TRBJ2-1,.,TRBV7-3,.,TGTGCCAGCAGCTTAGTCAGGGGTAATGAGCAGTTCTTC,CASSLVRGNEQFF
TRBJ1-5,.,TRBV30,.,TGTGCCTGGAGTTCGCAGTACAGTGTTAGCAATCAGCCCCAGCATTTT,CAWSSQYSVSNQPQHF
TRBJ2-7,.,TRBV5-4,TRBD1,TGTGCCAGCAGCACGCAGGGGGCGATGTTCTACGAGCAGTACTTC,CASSTQGAMFYEQYF